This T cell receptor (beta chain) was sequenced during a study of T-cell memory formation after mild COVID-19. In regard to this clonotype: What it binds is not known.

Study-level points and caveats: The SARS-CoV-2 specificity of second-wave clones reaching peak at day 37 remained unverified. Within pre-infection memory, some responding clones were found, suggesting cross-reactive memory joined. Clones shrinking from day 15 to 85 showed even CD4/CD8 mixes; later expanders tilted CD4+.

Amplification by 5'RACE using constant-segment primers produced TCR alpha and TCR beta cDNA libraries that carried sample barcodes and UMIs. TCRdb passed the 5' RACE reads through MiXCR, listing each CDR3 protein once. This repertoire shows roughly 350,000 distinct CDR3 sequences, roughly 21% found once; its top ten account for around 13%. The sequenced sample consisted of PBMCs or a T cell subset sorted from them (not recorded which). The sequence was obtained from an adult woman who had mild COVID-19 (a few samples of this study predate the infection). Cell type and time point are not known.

The CDR3 sequence is CASTTGVTEAFF. CDR3 coding DNA: TGTGCCAGCACCACAGGGGTCACTGAAGCTTTCTTT. The chain employs TRBV2 and TRBJ1-1, with 7 bases aligning to TRBD1. The length of the CDR3 is 12 residues. Unmatched junction bases numbered 3, after V lost 7 bases and J lost 4 bases. Germline CDR1 is SNHLY and CDR2 is FYNNEI.